This T cell receptor (beta chain) was retrieved from a study of blood T cells in healthy people across ages. The second PCR ran about 6 to 12 cycles with a sample-barcoded 5' primer and J-beta primers. TCRdb reanalysed the 5' RACE reads using MiXCR and keeps one entry per CDR3 protein. The table includes 850,000 to 1,100,000 distinct CDR3 sequences, around two fifths detected once. V was cut by 7 bases and J by 13 bases, with 20 bases left in between. CDR1 DFQATT and CDR2 SNEGSKA come from the germline V gene (reference sequence). The CDR3 is 13 amino acids. This clonotype was picked up a small number of times.

The chain combines TRBV20-1 with TRBJ1-6; D is possibly TRBD1 (5 bases). The TCR was taken from a man between 18 and 35 years old in good health. Sequenced: blood. This CDR3 is CSEGDGSGFPLHF. Here the CDR3 DNA reads TGCAGTGAAGGGGATGGTTCAGGCTTTCCCCTCCACTTT.